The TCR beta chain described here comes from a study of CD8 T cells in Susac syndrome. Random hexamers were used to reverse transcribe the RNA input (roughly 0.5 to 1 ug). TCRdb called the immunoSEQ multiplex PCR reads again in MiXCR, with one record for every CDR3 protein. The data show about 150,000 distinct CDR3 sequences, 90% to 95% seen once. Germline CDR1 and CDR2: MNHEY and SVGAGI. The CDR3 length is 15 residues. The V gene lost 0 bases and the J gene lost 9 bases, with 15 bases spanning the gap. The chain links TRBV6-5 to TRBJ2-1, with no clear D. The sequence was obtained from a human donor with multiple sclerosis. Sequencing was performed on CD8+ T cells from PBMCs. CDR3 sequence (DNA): TGTGCCAGCAGTTACTCCAGCCCTCCTGGCGGTGAGCAGTTCTTC. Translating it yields CASSYSSPPGGEQFF.